Detailed here is one T cell receptor (beta chain). Its antigen is unidentified. Samples came from healthy bone marrow donors. The sample comes from a study of cytomegalovirus exposure and HLA in healthy donors. Study in general: In an earlier analysis, 90 million to 120 million unique TCR beta sequences were found from approximately 170 million T cells.

Both 60 Vbeta primers and 13 Jbeta primers went into the PCR. TCRdb's table, derived via immunoSEQ multiplex PCR, lists solely in-frame clones and lacks some. The sample has 120,000 to 150,000 clones, approximately 80% seen once. The J segment lost 1 base and the V segment lost 5 bases, leaving 5 bases of the junction unmatched. This CDR3 has 16 amino acids. Germline V gene lookup returns CDR1 SGHNT and CDR2 YYREEE (reference sequence). Study conclusions and caveats: Later analysis showed TCR association rates varying by HLA locus, highest for DRB1 and lowest for HLA-C. Most likely, a cluster of highly shared sequence variants arose as a sequencing artifact.

The receptor's source is a middle-aged woman in good health and CMV-seropositive. The genes are TRBV5-4 and TRBJ2-5; 13 nucleotides line up with TRBD2. The sequenced sample consisted of PBMCs. The CDR3 protein is CASSFGTSGVQETQYF. For the CDR3, the DNA is TGTGCCAGCAGTTTCGGGACTAGCGGGGTCCAAGAGACCCAGTACTTC.